The 18 T cell receptor beta chains below come from one sample, sequenced in a study of early T cells in non-severe SARS-CoV-2 infection. In TCRdb, the 5' RACE reads were re-called with MiXCR into one record per CDR3 protein. Here the sample spans 80,000 or so distinct CDR3 sequences, about 14% being singletons. Material: whole blood. These receptors were taken from an adult who was a healthcare worker with PCR-confirmed SARS-CoV-2 infection or an uninfected control (not recorded which).

This sequence joins TRBV11-1 and TRBJ2-1; D is ambiguous. Germline assignment: CDR1 SGHAT and CDR2 FQDESV (reference sequence). The CDR3 is 15 residues long. Deletions cut 3 bases from V and 5 bases from J, with 14 bases between. CDR3 loop: CASSFRAGRHNEQFF. The CDR3, as DNA: TGTGCCAGCAGCTTCCGAGCAGGACGGCACAATGAGCAGTTCTTC. Variable domain in full (rest from reference TRBV11-1 and TRBJ2-1): EAEVAQSPRYKITEKSQAVAFWCDPISGHATLYWYRQILGQGPELLVQFQDESVVDDSQLPKDRFSAERLKGVDSTLKIQPAELGDSAMYLCASSFRAGRHNEQFFGPGTRLTVL.

This clonotype was counted many times. This rearrangement joins TRBV11-2 to TRBJ2-5, with 9 bases identical to TRBD1. Germline V lookup: CDR1 SGHAT, CDR2 FQNNGV. The CDR3 sequence is 18 residues long. Trimming removed 4 bases from V and 5 bases from J; junction bases left unmatched: 17. The CDR3 sequence: CASSSPNPRTGDLETQYF. CDR3 nucleotides: TGTGCCAGCAGCTCTCCGAACCCACGGACAGGGGACCTTGAGACCCAGTACTTC.

The table lists this clonotype with a few counts. V and J are TRBV18 and TRBJ1-1; D perhaps matches TRBD1 (5 bases). V was trimmed by 5 bases and J by 1 base, leaving 11 bases between them. The CDR3 contains 14 residues. Germline loops: CDR1 KGHSH, CDR2 LQKENI. This chain's CDR3 is CASSAGGQNTEAFF. In nucleotides, the CDR3 is TGTGCCAGCTCAGCTGGCGGACAGAACACTGAAGCTTTCTTT.

Of note for this clonotype: Since a much larger clone is just one base distant, this may be a read error. This chain links TRBV7-6 with TRBJ2-5; D gene ambiguous. The CDR3 is 14 residues long. Germline V gene lookup returns CDR1 SGHVS and CDR2 FNYEAQ. The CDR3 sequence is CASSLALGGETRYF. The CDR3 DNA is TGTGCCAGCAGCTTAGCGCTCGGCGGAGAGACCCGGTACTTC.

The table lists this clonotype with many counts. The J gene is TRBJ2-1, the V gene TRBV19, with 13 positions matching TRBD2. The CDR3 consists of 17 residues. V lost 0 bases and J lost 6; bases outside the gene matches: 5. Germline V gene data show CDR1 as LNHDA and CDR2 as SQIVND (reference sequence). The CDR3 DNA reads TGTGCCAGTAGTATAGATCTTGGACTAGCGGGGGCCAATGAGCAGTTCTTC. This sequence encodes CASSIDLGLAGANEQFF.

The rearrangement joins TRBV7-6 to TRBJ2-2; weak D call: TRBD2 (5 bases). The CDR3 has 13 amino acids. Trimming pared 4 bases from V and 6 bases from J, leaving 9 bases between. Germline-derived CDR1 and CDR2 are SGHVS and FNYEAQ. The chain's CDR3 is CASSYGLSGELFF. In DNA form, the CDR3 reads TGTGCCAGCAGCTACGGACTTTCCGGGGAGCTGTTTTTT.

The genes are TRBV7-9 and TRBJ2-7, with 8 bases aligning to TRBD1. The J segment lost 5 bases and the V segment lost 7 bases, leaving 13 bases of the junction unmatched. The CDR3 is made up of 15 amino acids. Germline V gives CDR1 SEHNR, CDR2 FQNEAQ (reference sequence). The CDR3 here is CASTAGQGVGDEQYF. In DNA, the CDR3 is TGTGCCAGCACCGCCGGACAGGGAGTGGGGGACGAGCAGTACTTC.

This clonotype was seen at least ten times. This sequence joins TRBV7-8 and TRBJ2-2; 14 nucleotides agree with TRBD2. V dropped 3 bases and J dropped 0; count of bases not matched to a gene: 6. The V gene's germline CDR1 is SGHVS and CDR2 FQNEAQ. There are 19 residues in the CDR3. The CDR3 sequence: CASSFGLAGGLANTGELFF. The CDR3 DNA is TGTGCCAGCAGCTTTGGACTAGCGGGAGGCCTCGCGAACACCGGGGAGCTGTTTTTT.

J is TRBJ2-7 and V is TRBV12-3 or TRBV12-4; D unclear. The length of the CDR3 is 14 residues. V dropped 6 bases and J dropped 0 bases, with 12 bases sitting between them. The CDR3 protein is CASSPSRSSYEQYF. Written as DNA, the CDR3 is TGTGCCAGCAGCCCGTCCCGGAGCTCCTACGAGCAGTACTTC.

The gene calls are TRBV9 and TRBJ2-5, with D hard to call. V was trimmed by 0 bases and J by 2 bases, leaving 8 bases between them. Germline assignment: CDR1 SGDLS and CDR2 YYNGEE. CDR3 length: 14 residues. The CDR3 DNA sequence: TGTGCCAGCAGCGTAGCAGAGTTGCAAGAGACCCAGTACTTC. Amino acids: CASSVAELQETQYF. Looking up the rest from reference TRBV9 and TRBJ2-5 gives the full variable domain: DSGVTQTPKHLITATGQRVTLRCSPRSGDLSVYWYQQSLDQGLQFLIQYYNGEERAKGNILERFSAQQFPDLHSELNLSSLELGDSALYFCASSVAELQETQYFGPGTRLLVL.

The chain links TRBV29-1 to TRBJ2-3; D ambiguous. V lost 4 bases to trimming and J lost 2 bases, with 4 bases between them. CDR1 and CDR2 (germline): SQVTM, ANQGSEA. The length of the CDR3 is 11 residues. CDR3 bases: TGCAGCGTTGGGGACACAGATACGCAGTATTTT. As protein: CSVGDTDTQYF.

CDR3 coding DNA: TGTGCCAGCAGCCAAGGGACTAGCGGGAACAATGAGCAGTTCTTC. Protein sequence: CASSQGTSGNNEQFF. This chain joins TRBV7-3 and TRBJ2-1; 13 bases align to TRBD2. The germline V gene encodes CDR1 SGHTA and CDR2 FQGTGA. This CDR3 spans 15 amino acids. Trimming at V came to 5 bases and at J to 5 bases, leaving 3 bases not matched to a gene.

Turning to this clonotype: This may stem from a read error, because a much larger clone lies one nucleotide away. CDR3 nucleotides: TGTGCCAGCAGCTTTGACTCAGGGAATGAGCAGTACTTC. Residues: CASSFDSGNEQYF. The genes are TRBV11-2 and TRBJ2-7; TRBD1 might be the D (5 bases). The CDR3 runs to 13 residues. V dropped 3 bases and J dropped 7 bases, with 13 bases sitting between them. Germline CDR1 SGHAT, CDR2 FQNNGV.

This rearrangement joins TRBV28 to TRBJ2-7; D possibly corresponds to TRBD2 (6 bases). V gave up 6 bases and J gave up 0 bases, with 12 bases separating them. CDR1 and CDR2 from the germline V gene are MDHEN and SYDVKM. The CDR3 loop spans 14 amino acids. CDR3 coding DNA: TGTGCCAGCAGCGGGACTTTTGGCTCCTACGAGCAGTACTTC. This translates into CASSGTFGSYEQYF.

This clonotype was observed at least ten times. The genes are TRBV28 and TRBJ2-1; 12 positions match TRBD2. This CDR3 spans 17 amino acids. V was pared by 4 bases and J by 2 bases, with 6 bases of the junction left unmatched. From germline, CDR1 is MDHEN and CDR2 SYDVKM. CDR3 protein: CASSSTSGGRTYNEQFF. CDR3 nucleotides: TGTGCCAGCAGTTCCACTAGCGGGGGGCGGACCTACAATGAGCAGTTCTTC.

The CDR3 DNA reads TGTGCCAGCTCAGGAAGGGGCCAGCGGGCCACCGGGGAGCTGTTTTTT. The encoded protein is CASSGRGQRATGELFF. The V call is TRBV18, the J call TRBJ2-2, with D possibly matching TRBD2 (6 bases). V was shortened by 5 bases and J by 4 bases, with 17 bases between the two germline ends. The length of the CDR3 is 16 residues. Germline values: CDR1 KGHSH, CDR2 LQKENI.

A few counts support this clonotype. V gene TRBV5-1 combines with J gene TRBJ2-6; 7 bases agree with TRBD2. CDR1 and CDR2 (germline): SGHRS, YFSETQ. CDR3 length: 15 residues. V dropped 4 bases and J dropped 1; count of bases not matched to a gene: 2. Written as DNA, the CDR3 is TGCGCCAGCAGCCGGGGGGATTCTGGGGCCAACGTCCTGACTTTC. It is translated as CASSRGDSGANVLTF.

This clonotype was found a few times. The V gene is TRBV18, the J gene TRBJ2-2; 9 bases map to TRBD2. The CDR3 runs to 16 residues. V trimming: 5 bases; J trimming: 1 base; junction bases outside the gene matches: 5. The germline gives CDR1 KGHSH, CDR2 LQKENI. The CDR3 spells CASSSRLAENTGELFF. The CDR3 DNA reads as TGTGCCAGCTCATCCCGACTAGCGGAGAACACCGGGGAGCTGTTTTTT.